This TCR beta chain is from a study of shared clonotypes between healthy human individuals (dated by TCRdb to the early 2020s). Regarding the complete study: A few men and a couple of women, aged 18 to 49 years, made up the cohort. Per donor, three plates each were used for CD4 naive and CD4 memory, two for CD8 naive, and one for CD8 memory. To estimate repertoire size and how much clonotype sharing occurs between individuals, the study deeply sequenced the blood TCR repertoires of several healthy adults. To increase sequencing depth and limit assay-specific biases, TCR repertoire library preparation and sequencing were carried out by different laboratories using diverse techniques. Leukapheresis yielded between about 0.94 and 8.9 billion PBMCs per donor. General study outcomes and caveats: Sharing across a few donors was observed for approximately 5% of naive CD4, 3% to 4% of naive CD8, about 2.5% of memory CD4, and around 0.4% of memory CD8 clonotypes. Pairwise subsampling indicated that sequencing depth was expected to affect the degree of clonotype sharing among donors. Naive subsets generally had larger estimated clonotype richness than memory subsets. Because the study included a small number of donors, the genetic and exposure-history diversity represented was limited. Rarefaction of sorted-subset datasets indicated incomplete sequencing despite the large sequencing depth. Compared with non-shared clonotypes, clonotypes shared by all four sorted-subset donors had higher generation probabilities. Sampling was limited to blood, and TCR repertoires in tissue likely differ from TCR repertoires in blood.

Using the deep immunoSEQ assay, TCR CDR3 regions were amplified from genomic DNA by multiplex PCR. Genomic DNA extracted from each cell subset was distributed evenly over all wells of several immunoSEQ 96-well plates, and each plate served as one replicate. Each replicate PCR for sorted subsets received around 0.2 ug genomic DNA, equal to about 30,000 T cell genomes. Purified libraries were measured with a Qubit 3.0 fluorometer, size-checked on a Bioanalyzer 2100, and measured again with the KAPA Library Quantification kit. Every immunoSEQ 96-well plate was sequenced on a dedicated single-read 150-cycle Illumina NextSeq 550 flow cell. From the authors' description of their analysis: Because the immunoSEQ output included only junctional sequences and no quality scores, the filtering could not be the same as the filtering used for full-length reads. To assign V/J genes and CDR3, sequences were annotated using PyIR, a Python wrapper for IgBLAST v1.9, with IMGT germline references. Reads were filtered out if the reads had weak V/J assignments (E-value above 1e-6), no CDR3, stop codons, out-of-frame junctions, or ambiguous translated residues. A V3J clonotype was defined by an identical inferred V gene, J gene, and CDR3 amino acid sequence. To compute the percentage overlap between repertoires, the number of shared unique clonotypes was divided by the size of the smaller repertoire. Repertoire richness was assessed with RTK rarefaction, the Chao1 estimator, and Recon v2.1 estimates of unobserved clonotypes. OLGA was used to compute generation probabilities for all TCRbeta clonotypes that the gDNA method yielded from four donors. TCRdb took over this immuneACCESS table, retaining in-frame rearrangements with V and J assigned. Such tables are incomplete; in checked studies, under half of the missing clones stem from an unresolved V gene, and the remainder is unexplained. The V and J calls and clone size are taken from that table; D and trimming were inferred from the DNA. The sample table shows hundreds of thousands of clones, and around 92% are seen once. The biggest ten clones account for 24% of the sample.

For CDR1 and CDR2, the germline V gene lists SGDLS and YYNGEE. The germline ends are 9 bases apart after V is trimmed by 0 bases and J by 2 bases. Inclusive of the bounding cysteine and phenylalanine, the CDR3 is 14 residues long. Just the 42-base CDR3 DNA is kept, in frame starting at base 1. CD8 naive samples consisted of CD45RO-negative cells that were positively selected for CCR7, yielding a CD45RA+CCR7+ population without TemRA cells. Healthy HIV-negative adults with no recently reported acute infections or vaccinations were included as donors. All donors were Caucasian adults living in Nashville, Tennessee, USA. After blood collection by leukapheresis, PBMCs were isolated using Ficoll-Histopaque density gradient centrifugation and then cryopreserved in the vapor phase of liquid nitrogen. Purity and quantity of every magnetically sorted T cell population were checked by analytical flow cytometry. Each sorted fraction had its genomic DNA isolated and then quantified by UV absorbance on a Nanodrop 2000c.

On this clone itself: Its antigen target is currently unknown. No quality values exist for individual bases; no much larger clone is one base distant.

The rearranged segments are TRBV9 and TRBJ2-7, with no confidently assigned D gene. The sample comprised naive CD8+ T cells sorted from blood. The sample's cell subset or site, from its label and the paper: CD45RA+CCR7+. The clonotype comes from a man aged 25 to 40 in good health. The CDR3 reads as follows: CASSVVPGAYEQYF. The nucleotide sequence is given as TGTGCCAGCAGCGTAGTTCCCGGCGCCTACGAGCAGTACTTC.